This T cell receptor beta chain was sequenced during a study of technical replicates of blood from four donors. The table lists this clone with a count of one. Clones were sequenced by immunoSEQ multiplex PCR, and TCRdb holds only the in-frame ones, with some missing. This sample has tens of thousands of clones, with around nine tenths found just once. The sample taken for sequencing was T cells isolated from PBMCs. The receptor was isolated from a human donor in good health.

The CDR3 loop is CASSLSTGVSTDTQYF. The CDR3 nucleotides read TGCGCCAGCAGCTTGTCTACGGGGGTGAGCACAGATACGCAGTATTTT. This sequence joins TRBV5-1 and TRBJ2-3; maybe TRBD2 (6 bases). Trimming pared 1 base from V and 0 bases from J, leaving 12 bases between. The length of the CDR3 is 16 residues. Looked up from germline, CDR1 is SGHRS and CDR2 is YFSETQ. The full variable domain, its missing parts supplied by reference TRBV5-1 and TRBJ2-3, is KAGVTQTPRYLIKTRGQQVTLSCSPISGHRSVSWYQQTPGQGLQFLFEYFSETQRNKGNFPGRFSGRQFSNSRSEMNVSTLELGDSALYLCASSLSTGVSTDTQYFGPGTRLTVL.